This T cell receptor beta chain was found in a study of T-cell reconstitution after alpha-beta-depleted transplantation in children. Study-level results: Diversity of TCRbeta at day 60 was high in some patients, arising from surviving recipient T cells and thymic progenitors. It was reported that alpha-beta T cells came from several hundred expanded graft clones (about two months after transplant). Counts and diversity of T cells one year after transplant came mostly from newly produced T cells.

Preparation of the TCRbeta library used unique molecular identifiers. Using its own MiXCR run on the PCR reads, TCRdb lists one record per CDR3 protein. The sample includes hundreds of thousands of distinct CDR3 sequences, roughly 16% of them seen just once. Comments on this clonotype: Its specificity is unknown.

There are 15 residues in the CDR3. Germline V lookup: CDR1 SGHTA, CDR2 FQGNSA. Trimming took 5 bases from V and 4 from J, leaving 15 bases between them. The rearrangement joins TRBV7-2 to TRBJ2-1, with D unclear. This receptor was identified in a boy in the first two years of life who had a stem cell transplant for Wiskott-Aldrich syndrome, so the T cells may come from the graft donor. The input for sequencing was PBMCs, mostly from graft donor cells, taken 360 days after TCRalphabeta/CD19-depleted stem cell transplant. CDR3 in amino acids: CASSIRRIGYNEQFF. CDR3 bases: TGTGCCAGCAGCATACGACGTATAGGGTACAATGAGCAGTTCTTC.